These T cell receptor beta chains were read from a single sample in a study of cytomegalovirus exposure and HLA in healthy donors. Only in-frame clones appear in the TCRdb table, and some are missing; sequencing was by immunoSEQ multiplex PCR. Of more than 95,000 clones detected, about 80% appear once; the ten largest clones hold less than 9.5%. Sequenced sample: PBMCs. Source of these receptors: a woman aged 50 to 65 in good health and CMV-seropositive. Both conserved end residues are part of each CDR3.

J gene,V gene,CDR3 protein
TRBJ2-7,TRBV2,CASSEEGLRISYEQYF
TRBJ2-7,TRBV7-8,CASSSEWARDSEQYF
TRBJ2-1,TRBV11-2,CASSSTSRGTYNEQFF
TRBJ2-1,TRBV2,CASSEGGVRPFSVNEQFF
TRBJ2-1,TRBV4-3,CASSPPSAGYNEQFF
TRBJ1-2,TRBV5-1,CASSTGTGLGYGYTF
TRBJ2-5,TRBV11-2,CASSSQGGGETQYF
TRBJ2-5,TRBV5-1,CASSLGGTEETQYF
TRBJ2-1,TRBV20-1,CSASRSHEQFF
TRBJ2-2,TRBV4-3,CASSQVRSGSGGELFF
TRBJ2-5,TRBV9,CASSVGTSGIQETQYF
TRBJ1-5,TRBV4-1,CASTPRVGQGISQPQHF
TRBJ1-4,TRBV15,CATSTSRQGPWVKLFF
TRBJ2-2,TRBV7-3,CASSLRGTTGELFF
TRBJ1-2,TRBV19,CASSTLYPTGAINGYTF
TRBJ2-1,TRBV6-1,CASSKGGSSYNEQFF
TRBJ2-7,TRBV5-4,CASSGGSGSSYEQYF
TRBJ2-7,TRBV5-1,CASSPSGSYEQYF
TRBJ1-4,TRBV11-2,CASSISGQDNEKLFF
TRBJ2-7,TRBV27,CASLTGGSSYEQYF
TRBJ1-4,TRBV29-1,CSVEVTGPNEKLFF
TRBJ2-2,TRBV7-9,CASSLSTSGRTGELFF
TRBJ2-1,TRBV4-3,CASSQDHLAGGRYEQFF
TRBJ1-1,TRBV4-2,CASSQEPTYNTEAFF
TRBJ2-2,TRBV19,CASSIQGSGELFF